A single sample gave rise to the 7 T cell receptor beta chains below, sequenced in a study of shared clonotypes between healthy human individuals. Data came from immunoSEQ multiplex PCR; TCRdb stores just in-frame clones and leaves some out. The sample yields 2 million to 2.5 million clones, approximately 93% seen once. Source material: naive CD4+ T cells from PBMCs. The subset here: CD45RA+ positively selected. These TCRs come from a man in his late teens or twenties in good health. Some clones in this sample may be carry-over from other donors' samples.

J is TRBJ2-1 and V is TRBV19; D is unclear. The CDR3 covers 18 residues. Germline assignment: CDR1 LNHDA and CDR2 SQIVND (reference sequence). Trimming pared 0 bases from V and 6 bases from J, leaving 21 bases between. The CDR3: CASSIDSLGRPYVNEQFF. The CDR3 nucleotides read TGTGCCAGTAGTATAGATAGTTTGGGCAGGCCGTACGTCAATGAGCAGTTCTTC.

The chain joins TRBV6-1 to TRBJ1-5; D uncertain. The germline V gene encodes CDR1 MNHNS and CDR2 SASEGT. The V and J ends lost 2 bases and 5 bases respectively, with 13 bases between them. The CDR3 contains 15 residues. CDR3 protein: CASSESRYLHQPQHF. DNA for the CDR3: TGTGCCAGCAGTGAATCCCGATATCTACATCAGCCCCAGCATTTT.

The chain links TRBV5-1 to TRBJ1-1; no definite D call. The CDR3 loop spans 14 amino acids. The V end was cut by 0 bases, the J end by 3 bases, with 9 bases between. Germline loops: CDR1 SGHRS, CDR2 YFSETQ. CDR3 residues: CASSLGPADTEAFF. The CDR3 DNA sequence: TGCGCCAGCAGCTTGGGGCCGGCCGACACTGAAGCTTTCTTT.

In DNA, the CDR3 is TGTGCCAGCAGTTTATTGTCTAGCGGGCAAGAGACCCAGTACTTC. As protein: CASSLLSSGQETQYF. The chain is built from TRBV27 and TRBJ2-5; TRBD2 aligns across 8 bases. CDR1 and CDR2 from the germline V gene are MNHEY and SMNVEV (reference sequence). V was pared by 1 base and J by 2 bases, with 3 bases of the junction left unmatched. The CDR3 is 15 residues long.

As concerns this clone: The same CDR3 can be traced to other DNA sequences in this sample. The gene calls are TRBV5-1 and TRBJ2-7, with TRBD2 matching over 12 bases. CDR3 size: 14 residues. Germline CDR1 SGHRS, CDR2 YFSETQ. V dropped 3 bases and J dropped 6; count of bases not matched to a gene: 4. CDR3 in DNA: TGCGCCAGCAGCTCCGGGACTAGCGGGCTCGAGCAGTACTTC. Translated: CASSSGTSGLEQYF.

The chain carries TRBV6-1 and TRBJ1-2; a weak D match, TRBD1 (6 bases). CDR3 length: 13 residues. Germline V gene sequence: CDR1 MNHNS, CDR2 SASEGT. Trimming shortened V by 6 bases and J by 3 bases, and 11 bases separated the two germline ends. CDR3 nucleotides: TGTGCCAGCAGCGGACAGCAGGACTATGGCTACACCTTC. It codes for CASSGQQDYGYTF.

Here the CDR3 reads CASSAPGLAGAGELFF. The DNA for the CDR3 is TGTGCCAGCAGTGCGCCGGGACTAGCGGGAGCCGGGGAGCTGTTTTTT. The chain has TRBV25-1 and TRBJ2-2; 14 nucleotides match TRBD2. CDR3 length equals 16 residues. Germline assignment: CDR1 MGHDK and CDR2 SYGVNS. The junction had 4 bases not matched to a gene; V was cut back by 4 bases and J by 6 bases.